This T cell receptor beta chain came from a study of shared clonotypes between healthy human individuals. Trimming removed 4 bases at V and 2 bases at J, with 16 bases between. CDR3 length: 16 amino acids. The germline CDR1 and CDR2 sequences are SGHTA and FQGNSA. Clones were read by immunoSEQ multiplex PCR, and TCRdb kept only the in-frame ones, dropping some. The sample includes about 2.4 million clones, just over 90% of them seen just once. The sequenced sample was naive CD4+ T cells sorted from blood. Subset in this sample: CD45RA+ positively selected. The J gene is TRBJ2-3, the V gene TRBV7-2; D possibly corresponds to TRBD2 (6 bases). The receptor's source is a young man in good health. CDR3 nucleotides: TGTGCCAGCAGCTCCCCGACTAGGACTCCCACAGATACGCAGTATTTT. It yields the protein CASSSPTRTPTDTQYF. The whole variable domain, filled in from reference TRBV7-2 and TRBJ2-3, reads GAGVSQSPSNKVTEKGKDVELRCDPISGHTALYWYRQSLGQGLEFLIYFQGNSAPDKSGLPSDRFSAERTGGSVSTLTIQRTQQEDSAVYLCASSSPTRTPTDTQYFGPGTRLTVL.